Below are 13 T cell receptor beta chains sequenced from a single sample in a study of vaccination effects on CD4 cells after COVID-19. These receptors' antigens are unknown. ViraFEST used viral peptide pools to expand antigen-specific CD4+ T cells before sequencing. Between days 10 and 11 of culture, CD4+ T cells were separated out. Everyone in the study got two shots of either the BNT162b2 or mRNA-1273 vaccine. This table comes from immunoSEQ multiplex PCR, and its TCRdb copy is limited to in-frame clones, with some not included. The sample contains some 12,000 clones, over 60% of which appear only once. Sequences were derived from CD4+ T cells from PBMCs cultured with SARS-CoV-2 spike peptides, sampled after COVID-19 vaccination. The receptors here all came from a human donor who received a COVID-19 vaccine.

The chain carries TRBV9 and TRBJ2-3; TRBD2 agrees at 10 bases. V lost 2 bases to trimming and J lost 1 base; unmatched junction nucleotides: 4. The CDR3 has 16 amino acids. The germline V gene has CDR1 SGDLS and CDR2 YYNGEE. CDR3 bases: TGTGCCAGCAGCGTCCCCCTAGCGGGGGGCACAGATACGCAGTATTTT. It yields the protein CASSVPLAGGTDTQYF. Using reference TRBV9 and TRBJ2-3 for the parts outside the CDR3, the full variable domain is DSGVTQTPKHLITATGQRVTLRCSPRSGDLSVYWYQQSLDQGLQFLIQYYNGEERAKGNILERFSAQQFPDLHSELNLSSLELGDSALYFCASSVPLAGGTDTQYFGPGTRLTVL.

The chain's CDR3 is CATFHRGPAYEQYF. CDR3 in DNA: TGTGCCACGTTCCATAGGGGTCCGGCCTACGAGCAGTACTTC. V is TRBV6-5 and J is TRBJ2-7; D perhaps matches TRBD1 (5 bases). V was shortened by 10 bases and J by 2 bases, with 18 bases between the two germline ends. This CDR3 contains 14 residues. Germline CDR1 and CDR2: MNHEY and SVGAGI.

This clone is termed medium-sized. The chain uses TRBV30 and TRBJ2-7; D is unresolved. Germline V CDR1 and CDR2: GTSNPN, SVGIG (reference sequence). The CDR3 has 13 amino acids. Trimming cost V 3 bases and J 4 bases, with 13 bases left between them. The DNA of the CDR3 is TGTGCCTGGAGCCGAGATCGAGGTTACGAGCAGTACTTC. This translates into CAWSRDRGYEQYF.

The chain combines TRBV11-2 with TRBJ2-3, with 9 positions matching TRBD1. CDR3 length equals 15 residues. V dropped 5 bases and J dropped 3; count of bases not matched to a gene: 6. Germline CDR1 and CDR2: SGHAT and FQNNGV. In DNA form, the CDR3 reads TGTGCCAGCAGCCAAAGACAGGGGGTGACAGATACGCAGTATTTT. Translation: CASSQRQGVTDTQYF. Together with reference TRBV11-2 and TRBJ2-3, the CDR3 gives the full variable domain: EAGVAQSPRYKIIEKRQSVAFWCNPISGHATLYWYQQILGQGPKLLIQFQNNGVVDDSQLPKDRFSAERLKGVDSTLKIQPAKLEDSAVYLCASSQRQGVTDTQYFGPGTRLTVL.

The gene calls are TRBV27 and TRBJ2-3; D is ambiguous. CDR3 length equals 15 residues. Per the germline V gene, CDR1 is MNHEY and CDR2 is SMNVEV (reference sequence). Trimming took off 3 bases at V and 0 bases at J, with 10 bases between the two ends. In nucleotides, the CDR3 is TGTGCCAGCAGTTTGCAGCACCCTAGCACAGATACGCAGTATTTT. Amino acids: CASSLQHPSTDTQYF.

DNA of the CDR3: TGTGCCAGCAGCCAAGGACAAGGCACAAGGGGATTACAAGAGACCCAGTACTTC. It encodes CASSQGQGTRGLQETQYF. The J gene is TRBJ2-5, the V gene TRBV7-2, with D maybe TRBD1 (5 bases). Germline lookup yields CDR1 SGHTA and CDR2 FQGNSA. This CDR3 region has 18 residues. Trimming pared 5 bases from V and 2 bases from J, leaving 24 bases between. Supplemented by reference TRBV7-2 and TRBJ2-5, the full variable domain reads GAGVSQSPSNKVTEKGKDVELRCDPISGHTALYWYRQSLGQGLEFLIYFQGNSAPDKSGLPSDRFSAERTGGSVSTLTIQRTQQEDSAVYLCASSQGQGTRGLQETQYFGPGTRLLVL.

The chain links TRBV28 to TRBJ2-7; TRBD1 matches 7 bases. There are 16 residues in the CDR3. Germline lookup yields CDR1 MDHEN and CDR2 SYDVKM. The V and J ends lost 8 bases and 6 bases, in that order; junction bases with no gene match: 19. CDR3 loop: CASQQLGRTGASEQYF. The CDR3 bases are TGTGCCAGCCAGCAGCTCGGTCGTACAGGGGCTTCCGAGCAGTACTTC.

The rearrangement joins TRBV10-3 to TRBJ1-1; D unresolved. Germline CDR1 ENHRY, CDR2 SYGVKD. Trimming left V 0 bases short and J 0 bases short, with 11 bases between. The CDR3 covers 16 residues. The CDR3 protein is CAISESPTGMNTEAFF. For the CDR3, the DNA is TGTGCCATCAGTGAGTCCCCCACGGGAATGAACACTGAAGCTTTCTTT.

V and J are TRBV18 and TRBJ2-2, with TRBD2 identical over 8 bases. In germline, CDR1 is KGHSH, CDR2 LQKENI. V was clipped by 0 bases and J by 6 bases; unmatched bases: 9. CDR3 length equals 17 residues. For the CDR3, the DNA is TGTGCCAGCTCACCACCGGGAGCGGGAGCGGGCGCCGGGGAGCTGTTTTTT. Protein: CASSPPGAGAGAGELFF.

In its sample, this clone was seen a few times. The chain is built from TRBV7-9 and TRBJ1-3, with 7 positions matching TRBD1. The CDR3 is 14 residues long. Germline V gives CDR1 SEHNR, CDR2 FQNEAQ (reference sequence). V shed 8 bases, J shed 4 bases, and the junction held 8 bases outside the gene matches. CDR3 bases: TGTGCCAGCGTTTCCGACAGGGTAGGAAACACCATATATTTT. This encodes CASVSDRVGNTIYF.

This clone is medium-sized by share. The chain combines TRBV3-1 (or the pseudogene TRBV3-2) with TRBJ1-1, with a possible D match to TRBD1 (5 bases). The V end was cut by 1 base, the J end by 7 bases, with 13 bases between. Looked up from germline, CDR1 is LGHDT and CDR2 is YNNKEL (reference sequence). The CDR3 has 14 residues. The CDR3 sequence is CASSQAAGRGEAFF. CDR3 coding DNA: TGTGCCAGCAGCCAAGCTGCGGGACGCGGTGAAGCTTTCTTT.

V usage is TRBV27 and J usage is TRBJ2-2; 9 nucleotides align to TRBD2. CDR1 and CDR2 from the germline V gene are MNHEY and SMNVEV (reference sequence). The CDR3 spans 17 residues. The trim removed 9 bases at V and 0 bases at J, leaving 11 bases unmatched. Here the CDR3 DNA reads TGTGCCAGTAGAGGTAGTAGCGGGAGAGCGAACACCGGGGAGCTGTTTTTT. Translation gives CASRGSSGRANTGELFF.

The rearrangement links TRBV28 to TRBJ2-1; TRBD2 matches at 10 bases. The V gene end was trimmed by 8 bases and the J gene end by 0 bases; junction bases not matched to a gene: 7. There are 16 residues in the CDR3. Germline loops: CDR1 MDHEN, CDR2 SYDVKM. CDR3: CASGAGGSSSYNEQFF. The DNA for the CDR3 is TGTGCCAGCGGAGCGGGAGGGTCGAGCTCCTACAATGAGCAGTTCTTC.